Listed here is a single TCR beta chain. The target antigen is unknown. This specimen comes from a study of T cell repertoires in cytomegalovirus infection. Study overall: In public TCR beta signatures, there were indications of both CMV infection and matching HLA type.

TCRdb called the reads again in MiXCR, with one record for every CDR3 protein. The table lists a few hundred thousand distinct CDR3 sequences, just under 40% of them singletons. The material was cultured PBMCs, obtained from culture after CMV antigen stimulation. The TCR comes from a human donor in good health (CMV status not recorded). Some clones in this sample may be carry-over from other donors' samples.

The DNA of the CDR3 is TGTGCCACCAGCAGAGAAATCGGAGGGCACAGAAACGAGCAGTACTTC. This encodes CATSREIGGHRNEQYF. This rearrangement joins TRBV15 to TRBJ2-7; D perhaps matches TRBD2 (6 bases). This CDR3 is built from 16 residues. V lost 0 bases and J 5 bases, leaving 17 bases between the germline ends. Per the germline V gene, CDR1 is LNHNV and CDR2 is YYDKDF (reference sequence).